The 3 T cell receptor beta chains below were found in one sample sequenced in a study of blood T cell repertoires in COVID-19. Data came from immunoSEQ multiplex PCR; TCRdb stores just in-frame clones and leaves some out. The sample lists 150,000 to 200,000 clones, around 86% occurring once. The sequenced sample consisted of peripheral blood. All receptors derive from a man aged 55-75 years with acute or convalescent COVID-19.

This rearrangement joins TRBV10-3 to TRBJ2-1; D gene unclear. Germline loops: CDR1 ENHRY, CDR2 SYGVKD. The CDR3 is 13 residues long. Trimming cost V 2 bases and J 9 bases, with 11 bases left between them. CDR3: CAISETEPGEQFF. The CDR3, as DNA: TGTGCCATCAGTGAGACTGAGCCGGGTGAGCAGTTCTTC.

CDR3 in DNA: TGTGCCATCAGTGAGTTTGAGGGTCCGGGCCGCACCATATATTTT. It codes for CAISEFEGPGRTIYF. V usage is TRBV10-3 and J usage is TRBJ1-3; D remains ambiguous. CDR1 ENHRY and CDR2 SYGVKD come from the germline V gene. Between the trimmed V and J ends, which lost 1 base and 9 bases, there was a span of 16 bases. The CDR3 has 15 residues.

This chain uses TRBV24-1 with TRBJ2-1, with 7 bases identical to TRBD1. Germline CDR1 reads KGHDR; CDR2 reads SFDVKD. CDR3 length: 17 amino acids. V shed 4 bases, J shed 3 bases, and the junction held 11 bases outside the gene matches. CDR3 sequence: CATSDNDPGTVYNEQFF. The CDR3 bases are TGTGCCACCAGTGACAACGATCCCGGGACAGTCTACAATGAGCAGTTCTTC.